The T cell receptor beta chain under discussion was sequenced for a study of technical replicates of blood from a handful of donors. The CDR3 loop spans 14 amino acids. Germline-derived CDR1 and CDR2 are SNHLY and FYNNEI. After removal of 6 bases from V and 5 bases from J, the junction contained 5 bases not matched to a gene. The table came from immunoSEQ multiplex PCR; TCRdb's copy has only in-frame clones and leaves some out. This table has around 100,000 clones, approximately 95% appearing once. The TCR was taken from a human donor in good health. Sequenced sample: T cells isolated from PBMCs. This sequence joins TRBV2 and TRBJ2-2, with 8 bases fitting TRBD1. CDR3: CASSRQGNTGELFF. The CDR3 nucleotides read TGTGCCAGCAGCAGACAGGGGAATACCGGGGAGCTGTTTTTT.